The rows below give T cell receptor beta chains drawn from one sample of a study of OX40 agonist ivuxolimab in advanced cancers. Clones were sequenced by immunoSEQ multiplex PCR, and TCRdb holds only the in-frame ones, with some missing. The sample lists some 70,000 clones; about nine tenths were seen once. Sequencing used CD4+ or CD8+ T cells sorted from blood, obtained in a trial of the OX40 agonist ivuxolimab. The origin of the receptors is an adult with an advanced solid tumor such as melanoma, head and neck, liver or kidney cancer. CDR3s leave out the opening cysteine and the closing phenylalanine or tryptophan. The order of the fields is V gene, J gene, CDR3 protein.

v_call: TRBV28; j_call: TRBJ2-3; cdr3_aa: ASSGQGGADTQY
v_call: TRBV9; j_call: TRBJ1-1; cdr3_aa: ASSVGETEAF
v_call: TRBV28; j_call: TRBJ1-2; cdr3_aa: ASSLGYSGYGYT
v_call: TRBV11-2; j_call: TRBJ2-5; cdr3_aa: ASSLDLTGGLETQY
v_call: TRBV7-8; j_call: TRBJ1-6; cdr3_aa: ASSLAGVRSPLH
v_call: TRBV5-1; j_call: TRBJ2-6; cdr3_aa: ASSLAGSTLTSGANVLT
v_call: TRBV4-3; j_call: TRBJ1-1; cdr3_aa: ASSVQGLGAEAF
v_call: TRBV6-5; j_call: TRBJ1-3; cdr3_aa: ASSYSEGSGNTIY
v_call: TRBV7-3; j_call: TRBJ1-5; cdr3_aa: ASSLGVGQPQH
v_call: TRBV7-5; j_call: TRBJ2-1; cdr3_aa: ASSSPLFQF
v_call: TRBV10-3; j_call: TRBJ2-4; cdr3_aa: AISEMGRGFDKNIQY
v_call: TRBV18; j_call: TRBJ1-1; cdr3_aa: ASSATTNTEAF
v_call: TRBV6-6; j_call: TRBJ1-2; cdr3_aa: ASSYEHWTAGYT
v_call: TRBV5-4; j_call: TRBJ2-7; cdr3_aa: ASSTTGAEQY
v_call: TRBV30; j_call: TRBJ1-2; cdr3_aa: AWIDTSAFYGYT
v_call: TRBV5-5; j_call: TRBJ2-1; cdr3_aa: ASSLVSGVVGEQF
v_call: TRBV21-1; j_call: TRBJ1-3; cdr3_aa: ASSRPGTSEGNTIY
v_call: TRBV5-1; j_call: TRBJ2-3; cdr3_aa: ASSLGQGTADTQY
v_call: TRBV2; j_call: TRBJ1-1; cdr3_aa: ASSRDRDTEAF
v_call: TRBV28; j_call: TRBJ1-5; cdr3_aa: ASRGQVWAQPQH
v_call: TRBV5-4; j_call: TRBJ1-1; cdr3_aa: ASSLEGLVAEAF
v_call: TRBV6-5; j_call: TRBJ1-2; cdr3_aa: ASSTQQGYYGYT
v_call: TRBV2; j_call: TRBJ2-7; cdr3_aa: ARMTELGEQY
v_call: TRBV29-1; j_call: TRBJ2-7; cdr3_aa: SATRDRAYEQY
v_call: TRBV7-9; j_call: TRBJ2-1; cdr3_aa: ASSSLGVNNEQF
v_call: TRBV4-3; j_call: TRBJ2-6; cdr3_aa: ASSQDVPYSGANVLT
v_call: TRBV6-1; j_call: TRBJ2-3; cdr3_aa: ASSEGRKYRSWGTDTQY
v_call: TRBV11-2; j_call: TRBJ2-1; cdr3_aa: ASSFESGWLAASGQF
v_call: TRBV5-1; j_call: TRBJ2-7; cdr3_aa: ASSVGPGQTYEQY
v_call: TRBV9; j_call: TRBJ2-1; cdr3_aa: ASNRDRGHHEQF
v_call: TRBV10-1; j_call: TRBJ2-1; cdr3_aa: ATPRGQGRKYNEQF
v_call: TRBV5-4; j_call: TRBJ2-3; cdr3_aa: ASSWWGDTQY
v_call: TRBV7-3; j_call: TRBJ2-1; cdr3_aa: ASSLNEISYNEQF
v_call: TRBV2; j_call: TRBJ2-1; cdr3_aa: ASRHRARSSYNEQF
v_call: TRBV11-2; j_call: TRBJ2-5; cdr3_aa: ASSPGASGAQETQY
v_call: TRBV5-4; j_call: TRBJ2-7; cdr3_aa: ASSTMDRTASYEQY
v_call: TRBV5-1; j_call: TRBJ1-1; cdr3_aa: ASSLGGIGTMEAF
v_call: TRBV29-1; j_call: TRBJ1-3; cdr3_aa: SAIRNTIY
v_call: TRBV18; j_call: TRBJ2-6; cdr3_aa: ASSSDRGRLINVLT
v_call: TRBV4-1; j_call: TRBJ1-4; cdr3_aa: ASSRQGATNEKLF
v_call: TRBV13; j_call: TRBJ2-1; cdr3_aa: ASSSGFRGNEQF
v_call: TRBV7-9; j_call: TRBJ2-7; cdr3_aa: ASSPTAPYEQY
v_call: TRBV2; j_call: TRBJ2-5; cdr3_aa: ASSYHETQY
v_call: TRBV7-3; j_call: TRBJ2-1; cdr3_aa: ASSRRTSGGYNEQF
v_call: TRBV4-3; j_call: TRBJ2-3; cdr3_aa: ASSLGTSGEDTQY
v_call: TRBV4-3; j_call: TRBJ1-2; cdr3_aa: ASSHTGVGGYT
v_call: TRBV10-3; j_call: TRBJ1-2; cdr3_aa: AIRGSTGVGGYT